This T cell receptor (beta chain) was documented in a study of T-cell memory formation after mild COVID-19. This clonotype was counted a few times. Its antigen is still unknown. Study-wide results and caveats: Clones contracting over day 15 to 85 were CD4/CD8 balanced, with later expanders leaning CD4+.

One entry per CDR3 protein, called by TCRdb with MiXCR from the 5' RACE reads. The repertoire holds more than 450,000 distinct CDR3 sequences, with over 15% as singletons. The V end was cut by 11 bases, the J end by 4 bases, with 35 bases between. The CDR3 runs 19 residues. Looked up from germline, CDR1 is MNHNY and CDR2 is SVGAGI (reference sequence). The sequenced sample was PBMCs or a T cell subset sorted from them (not recorded which). The chain links TRBV6-6 to TRBJ1-2; D is possibly TRBD1 (6 bases). This clonotype originated in an adult woman who had mild COVID-19 (a few samples of this study predate the infection). Cell type and time point are not known. The CDR3 loop reads CAGSEPPQGSFDLLYGYTF. The CDR3 nucleotides read TGTGCCGGGTCAGAGCCCCCACAGGGATCTTTCGATCTCCTCTATGGCTACACCTTC.